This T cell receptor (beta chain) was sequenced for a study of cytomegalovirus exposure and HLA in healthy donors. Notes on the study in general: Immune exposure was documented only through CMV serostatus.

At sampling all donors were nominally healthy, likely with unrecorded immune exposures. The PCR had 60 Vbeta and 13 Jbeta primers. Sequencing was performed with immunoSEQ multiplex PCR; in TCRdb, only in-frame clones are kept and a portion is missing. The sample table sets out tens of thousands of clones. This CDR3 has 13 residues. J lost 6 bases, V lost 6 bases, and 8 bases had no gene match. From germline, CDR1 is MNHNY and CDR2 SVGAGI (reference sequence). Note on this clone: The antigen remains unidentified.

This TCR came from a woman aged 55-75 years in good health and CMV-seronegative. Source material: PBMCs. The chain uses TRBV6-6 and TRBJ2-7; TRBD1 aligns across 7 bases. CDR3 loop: CASSRDRVGEQYF. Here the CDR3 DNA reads TGTGCCAGCAGCCGCGACAGGGTGGGCGAGCAGTACTTC.